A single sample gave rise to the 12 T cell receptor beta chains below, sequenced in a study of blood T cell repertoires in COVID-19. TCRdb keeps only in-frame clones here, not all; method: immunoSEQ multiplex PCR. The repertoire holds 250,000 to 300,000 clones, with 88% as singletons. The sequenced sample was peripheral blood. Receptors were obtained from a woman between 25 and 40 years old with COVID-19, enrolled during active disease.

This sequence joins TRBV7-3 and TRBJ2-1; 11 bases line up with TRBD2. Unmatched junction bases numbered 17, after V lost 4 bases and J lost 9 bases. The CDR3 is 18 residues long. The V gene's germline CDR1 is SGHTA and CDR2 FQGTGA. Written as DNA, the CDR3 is TGTGCCAGCAGCTCAGACCCGTTTACTAGCGGGAGAGGGGGTGAGCAGTTCTTC. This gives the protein CASSSDPFTSGRGGEQFF.

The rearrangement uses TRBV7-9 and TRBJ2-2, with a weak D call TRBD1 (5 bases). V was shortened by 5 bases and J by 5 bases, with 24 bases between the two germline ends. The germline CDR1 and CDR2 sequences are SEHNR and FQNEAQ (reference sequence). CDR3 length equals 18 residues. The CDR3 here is CASSPGSPAGFGTGELFF. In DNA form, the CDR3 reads TGTGCCAGCAGCCCTGGAAGCCCAGCAGGGTTCGGGACCGGGGAGCTGTTTTTT. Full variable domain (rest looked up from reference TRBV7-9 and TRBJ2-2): DTGVSQNPRHKITKRGQNVTFRCDPISEHNRLYWYRQTLGQGPEFLTYFQNEAQLEKSRLLSDRFSAERPKGSFSTLEIQRTEQGDSAMYLCASSPGSPAGFGTGELFFGEGSRLTVL.

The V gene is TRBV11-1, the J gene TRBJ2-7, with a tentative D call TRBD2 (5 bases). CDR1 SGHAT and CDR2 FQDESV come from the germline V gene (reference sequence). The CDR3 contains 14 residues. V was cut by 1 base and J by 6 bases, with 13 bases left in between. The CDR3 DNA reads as TGTGCCAGCAGCTTAGTGGACTCGCTCCGCGAGCAGTACTTC. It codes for CASSLVDSLREQYF.

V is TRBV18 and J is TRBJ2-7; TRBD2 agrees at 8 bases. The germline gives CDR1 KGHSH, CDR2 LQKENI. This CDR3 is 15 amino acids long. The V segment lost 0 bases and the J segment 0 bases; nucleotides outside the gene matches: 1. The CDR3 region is CASSPPSGSSYEQYF. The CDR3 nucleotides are TGTGCCAGCTCACCACCGAGCGGGAGCTCCTACGAGCAGTACTTC.

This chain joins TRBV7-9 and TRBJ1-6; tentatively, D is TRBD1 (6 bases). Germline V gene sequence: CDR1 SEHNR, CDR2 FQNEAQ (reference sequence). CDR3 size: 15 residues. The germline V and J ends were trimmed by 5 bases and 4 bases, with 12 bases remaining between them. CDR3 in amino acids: CASSQGTTYNSPLHF. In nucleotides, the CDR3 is TGTGCCAGCAGCCAGGGGACAACTTATAATTCACCCCTCCACTTT.

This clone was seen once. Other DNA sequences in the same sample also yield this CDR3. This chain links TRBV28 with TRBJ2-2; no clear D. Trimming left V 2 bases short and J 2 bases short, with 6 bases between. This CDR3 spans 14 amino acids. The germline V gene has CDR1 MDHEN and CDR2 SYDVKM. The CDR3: CASSLTRNTGELFF. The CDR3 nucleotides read TGTGCCAGCAGTTTAACTCGAAACACCGGGGAGCTGTTTTTT.

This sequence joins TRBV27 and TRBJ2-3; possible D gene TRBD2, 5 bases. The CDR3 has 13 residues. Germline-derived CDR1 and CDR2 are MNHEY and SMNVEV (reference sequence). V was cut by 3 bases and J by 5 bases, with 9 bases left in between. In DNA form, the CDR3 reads TGTGCCAGCAGTTTTCCGGGGATAGATACGCAGTATTTT. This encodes CASSFPGIDTQYF.

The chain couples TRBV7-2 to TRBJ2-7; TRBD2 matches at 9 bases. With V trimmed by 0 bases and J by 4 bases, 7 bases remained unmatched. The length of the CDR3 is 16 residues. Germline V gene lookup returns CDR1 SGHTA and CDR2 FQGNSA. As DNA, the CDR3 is TGTGCCAGCAGCTTAGCGCGGGGTAGCGGGAGTTACGAGCAGTACTTC. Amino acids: CASSLARGSGSYEQYF.

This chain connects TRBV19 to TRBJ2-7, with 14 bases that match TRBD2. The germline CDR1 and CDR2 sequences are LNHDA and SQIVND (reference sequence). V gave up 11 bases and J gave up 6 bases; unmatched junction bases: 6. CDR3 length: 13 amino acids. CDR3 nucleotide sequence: TGTGCCGCCGGGACTAGCGGGAGCGCCGAGCAGTACTTC. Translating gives CAAGTSGSAEQYF.

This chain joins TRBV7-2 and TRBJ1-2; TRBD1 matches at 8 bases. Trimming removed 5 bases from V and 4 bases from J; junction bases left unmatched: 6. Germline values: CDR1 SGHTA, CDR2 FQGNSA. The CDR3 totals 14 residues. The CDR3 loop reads CASSLRDRIYGYTF. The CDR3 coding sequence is TGTGCCAGCAGCCTCCGGGACAGGATCTATGGCTACACCTTC.

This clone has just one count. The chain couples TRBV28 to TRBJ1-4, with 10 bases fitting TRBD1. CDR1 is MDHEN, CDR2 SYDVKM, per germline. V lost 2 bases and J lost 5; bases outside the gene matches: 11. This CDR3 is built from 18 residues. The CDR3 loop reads CASSLRDRGRKWNEKLFF. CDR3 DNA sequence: TGTGCCAGCAGTTTACGGGACAGGGGACGCAAATGGAATGAAAAACTGTTTTTT.

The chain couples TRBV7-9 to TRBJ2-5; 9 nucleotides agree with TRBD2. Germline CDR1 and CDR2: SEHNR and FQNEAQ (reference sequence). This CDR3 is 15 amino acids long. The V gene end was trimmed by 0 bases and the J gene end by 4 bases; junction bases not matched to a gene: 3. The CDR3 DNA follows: TGTGCCAGCAGCTTAGCGCGAGCGGGAGGAGAGACCCAGTACTTC. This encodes CASSLARAGGETQYF.